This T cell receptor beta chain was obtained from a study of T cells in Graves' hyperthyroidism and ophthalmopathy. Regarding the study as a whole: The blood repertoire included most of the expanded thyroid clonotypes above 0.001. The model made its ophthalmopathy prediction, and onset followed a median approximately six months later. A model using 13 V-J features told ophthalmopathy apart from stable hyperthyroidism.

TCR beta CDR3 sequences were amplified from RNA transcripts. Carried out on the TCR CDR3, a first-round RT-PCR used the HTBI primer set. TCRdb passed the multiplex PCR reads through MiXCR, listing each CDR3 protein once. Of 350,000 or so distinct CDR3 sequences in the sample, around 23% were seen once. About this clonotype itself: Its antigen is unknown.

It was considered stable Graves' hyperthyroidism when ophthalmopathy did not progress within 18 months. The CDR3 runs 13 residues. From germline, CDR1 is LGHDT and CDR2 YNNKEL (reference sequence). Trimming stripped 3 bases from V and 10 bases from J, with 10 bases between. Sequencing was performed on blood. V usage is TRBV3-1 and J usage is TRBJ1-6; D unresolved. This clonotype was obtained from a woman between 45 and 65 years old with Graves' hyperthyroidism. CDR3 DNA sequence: TGTGCCAGCAGCCAGGTGAGACGGTCACCCCTCCACTTT. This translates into CASSQVRRSPLHF.